This T cell receptor (beta chain) was recorded in a study of CD8 T cells in ankylosing spondylitis (dated by TCRdb to 2017 to 2019). As for the study more broadly: To find TCR variants linked to disease, the study profiled T cell receptor beta repertoires in ankylosing spondylitis patients and healthy donors. In total, the full study cohort was made up of some 110 healthy donors and some 26 ankylosing spondylitis patients. Peripheral blood was sampled, and synovial fluid was also collected from ankylosing spondylitis patients.

The full study reports these points: Blood from ankylosing spondylitis patients appeared to be characterized by a TCR beta motif made up of seven or eight highly homologous amino acid variants. Some motif variants had previously been reported in the synovial fluid and blood of reactive arthritis patients, which suggests shared mechanisms of disease initiation. The disease-linked clones showed a CD8+ phenotype and occurred at relatively low frequencies in peripheral blood. Significant enrichment of the disease-linked clones was reported in matched synovial fluid samples from ankylosing spondylitis patients.

Worth noting for this clonotype: Its antigen target is currently unknown. The record has no base qualities; no much larger clone is one base away.

TCRdb lists the instrument as Illumina HiSeq 2500. Quantitative 5'-RACE with molecular barcodes was the method used to prepare the TCR beta libraries. On the study's bioinformatics: To identify disease-linked TCR variants, a new computational method was used, one built on a probabilistic model of VDJ rearrangement. Using fastp trimming at Q25 and MiXCR clonotype assembly, TCRdb reanalyzed the public sequencing data and kept in-frame beta chains. Rows matching on CDR3 protein sequence are summarized as one entry with the most common DNA and genes. The authors' filters were not applied to this entry. Present in this sample are about 440,000 distinct CDR3 sequences, under 20% of which were seen just once. The ten largest clones represent approximately 1% of the sample. V is cut by 8 bases and J by 5 bases, and the space between the germline ends is 9 bases. Counted from cysteine to phenylalanine, this CDR3 has 11 amino acids. Solely the CDR3 DNA is kept, with 33 bases framed from the first base. The germline V gene yields MNHEY for CDR1 and SVGAGI for CDR2.

The chain employs TRBV6-5 and TRBJ1-1; TRBD1 might be the D gene, on 5 matching bases. The sample was blood, either unsorted or a sorted T cell fraction (not recorded which). This TCR came from a male donor with ankylosing spondylitis. At the DNA level, the sequence is TGTGCCAGCCGGGGGGTAACTGAAGCTTTCTTT. Translation gives CASRGVTEAFF.